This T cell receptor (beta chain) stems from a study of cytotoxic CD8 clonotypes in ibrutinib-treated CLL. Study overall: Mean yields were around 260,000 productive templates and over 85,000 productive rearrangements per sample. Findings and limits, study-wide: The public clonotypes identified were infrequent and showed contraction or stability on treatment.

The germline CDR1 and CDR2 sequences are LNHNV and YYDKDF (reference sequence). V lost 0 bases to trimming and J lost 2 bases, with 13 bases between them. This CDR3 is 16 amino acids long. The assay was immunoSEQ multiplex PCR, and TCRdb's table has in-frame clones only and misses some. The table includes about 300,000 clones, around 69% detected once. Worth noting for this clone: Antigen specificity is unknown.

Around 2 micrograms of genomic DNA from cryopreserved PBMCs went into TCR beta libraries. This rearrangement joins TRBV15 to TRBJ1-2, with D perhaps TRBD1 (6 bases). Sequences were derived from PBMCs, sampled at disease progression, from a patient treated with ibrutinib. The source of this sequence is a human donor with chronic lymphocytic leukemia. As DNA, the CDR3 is TGTGCCACCAGCAGAGATCTCTCCAGGGGAAACTATGGCTACACCTTC. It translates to CATSRDLSRGNYGYTF.